One and the same sample provided the 5 T cell receptor beta chains below, sequenced in a study of blood T cell repertoires in COVID-19. TCRdb's table, derived via immunoSEQ multiplex PCR, lists solely in-frame clones and lacks some. The repertoire has about 43,000 clones, 86% of them found once; the top ten carry about 8.6%. The material sequenced was peripheral blood. All receptors come from a man between 60 and 75 years old with active COVID-19.

This sequence joins TRBV7-8 and TRBJ2-5; D is possibly TRBD2 (6 bases). This CDR3 region has 15 residues. CDR1 SGHVS and CDR2 FQNEAQ come from the germline V gene. V gave up 10 bases and J gave up 2 bases, with 20 bases separating them. The CDR3 spells CATGPEGPGQETQYF. The CDR3 DNA reads TGTGCCACCGGGCCGGAGGGCCCTGGACAAGAGACCCAGTACTTC.

A remark on this clone: One end of the junction does not line up with germline, which may come from a read error. The V gene is TRBV7-3, the J gene TRBJ1-1; 10 bases match TRBD1. CDR3 length equals 13 residues. From germline, CDR1 is SGHTA and CDR2 FQGTGA. The CDR3, as DNA: TGTGCCAGCAGCTCCGGGACAGGGGATAAGATCCAATTT. It is translated as CASSSGTGDKIQF.

The V gene is TRBV4-3, the J gene TRBJ2-3; TRBD2 matches 13 bases. V dropped 6 bases and J dropped 4; count of bases not matched to a gene: 13. The CDR3 consists of 18 residues. Per the germline V gene, CDR1 is LGHNA and CDR2 is YSLEER. The chain's CDR3 is CASRYAPTSGRVADTQYF. CDR3 coding DNA: TGCGCCAGCAGATATGCCCCTACTAGCGGGAGGGTTGCAGATACGCAGTATTTT.

The chain carries TRBV11-2 and TRBJ2-3; the match to TRBD2 covers 9 bases. The CDR3 contains 18 residues. CDR1 and CDR2 (germline): SGHAT, FQNNGV. Trimming cost V 1 base and J 4 bases; bases outside gene matches: 12. CDR3 sequence: CASSLGLAGKRFPDTQYF. The CDR3 coding sequence is TGTGCCAGCAGCTTAGGTCTAGCGGGAAAAAGGTTCCCAGATACGCAGTATTTT.

Points on this clone: This same CDR3 is encoded by further DNA sequences in the sample. V gene TRBV7-8 combines with J gene TRBJ2-7; 8 nucleotides match TRBD1. The CDR3 runs to 15 residues. Trimming took 6 bases from V and 0 from J; bases not matched to a gene: 7. CDR1 and CDR2 from the germline V gene are SGHVS and FQNEAQ. The CDR3 is CASSPYRGSSYEQYF. CDR3 in DNA: TGTGCCAGCAGTCCGTACAGGGGGAGCTCCTACGAGCAGTACTTC.